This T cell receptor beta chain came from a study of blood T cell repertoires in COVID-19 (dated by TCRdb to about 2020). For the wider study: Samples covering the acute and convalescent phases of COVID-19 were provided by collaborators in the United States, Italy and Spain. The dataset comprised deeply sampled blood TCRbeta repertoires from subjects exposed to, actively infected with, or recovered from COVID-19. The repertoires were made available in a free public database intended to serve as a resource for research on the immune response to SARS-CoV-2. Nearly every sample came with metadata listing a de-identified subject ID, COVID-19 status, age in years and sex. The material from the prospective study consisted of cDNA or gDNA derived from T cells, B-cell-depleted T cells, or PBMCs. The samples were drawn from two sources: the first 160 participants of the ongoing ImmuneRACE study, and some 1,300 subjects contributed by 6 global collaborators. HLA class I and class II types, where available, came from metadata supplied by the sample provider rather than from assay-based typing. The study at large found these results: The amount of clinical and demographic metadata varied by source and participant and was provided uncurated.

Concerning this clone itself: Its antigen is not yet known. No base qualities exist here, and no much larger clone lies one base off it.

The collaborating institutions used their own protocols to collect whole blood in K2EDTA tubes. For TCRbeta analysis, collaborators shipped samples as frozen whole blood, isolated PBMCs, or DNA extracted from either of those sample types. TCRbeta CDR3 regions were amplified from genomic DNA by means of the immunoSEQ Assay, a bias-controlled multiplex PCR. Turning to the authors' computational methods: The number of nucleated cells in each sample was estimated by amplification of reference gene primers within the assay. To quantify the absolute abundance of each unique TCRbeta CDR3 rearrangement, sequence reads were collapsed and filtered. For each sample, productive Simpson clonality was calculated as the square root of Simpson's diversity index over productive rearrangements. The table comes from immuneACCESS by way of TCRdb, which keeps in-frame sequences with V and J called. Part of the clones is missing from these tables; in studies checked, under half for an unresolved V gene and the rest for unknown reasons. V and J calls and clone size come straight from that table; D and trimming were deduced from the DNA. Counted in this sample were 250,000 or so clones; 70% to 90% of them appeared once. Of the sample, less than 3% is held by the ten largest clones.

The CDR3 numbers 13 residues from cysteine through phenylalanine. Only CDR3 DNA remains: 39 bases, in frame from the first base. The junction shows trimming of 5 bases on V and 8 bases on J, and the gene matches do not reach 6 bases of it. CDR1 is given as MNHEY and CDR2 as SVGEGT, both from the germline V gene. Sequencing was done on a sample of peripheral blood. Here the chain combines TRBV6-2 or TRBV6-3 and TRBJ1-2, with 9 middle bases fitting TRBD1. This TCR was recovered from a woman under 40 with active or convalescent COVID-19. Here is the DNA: TGTGCCAGCAGTCCGGGACAGGGTTCGGGCTACACCTTC. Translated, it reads CASSPGQGSGYTF.